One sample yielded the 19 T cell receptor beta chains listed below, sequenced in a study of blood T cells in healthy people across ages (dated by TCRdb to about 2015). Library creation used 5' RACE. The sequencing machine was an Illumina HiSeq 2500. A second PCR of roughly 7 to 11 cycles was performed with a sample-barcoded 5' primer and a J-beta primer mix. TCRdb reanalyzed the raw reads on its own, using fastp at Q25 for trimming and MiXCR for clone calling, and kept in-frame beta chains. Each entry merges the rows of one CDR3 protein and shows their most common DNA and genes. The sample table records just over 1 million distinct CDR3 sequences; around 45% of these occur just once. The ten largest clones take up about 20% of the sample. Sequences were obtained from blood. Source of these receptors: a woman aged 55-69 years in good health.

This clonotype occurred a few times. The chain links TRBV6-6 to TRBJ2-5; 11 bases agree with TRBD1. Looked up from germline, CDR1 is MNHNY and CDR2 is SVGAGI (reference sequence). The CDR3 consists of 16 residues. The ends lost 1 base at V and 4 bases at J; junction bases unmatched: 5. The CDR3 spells CASSYLAGTGGETQYF. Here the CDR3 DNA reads TGTGCCAGCAGTTACTTAGCCGGGACAGGGGGAGAGACCCAGTACTTC.

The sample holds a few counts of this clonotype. In DNA, the CDR3 is TGTGCCAGCAGCCCACGGGGGGACTTTCAAGAGACCCAGTACTTC. This codes for CASSPRGDFQETQYF. V and J are TRBV11-2 and TRBJ2-5; TRBD2 matches at 7 bases. The length of the CDR3 is 15 residues. The J segment lost 2 bases and the V segment lost 5 bases, leaving 8 bases of the junction unmatched. Germline V gives CDR1 SGHAT, CDR2 FQNNGV.

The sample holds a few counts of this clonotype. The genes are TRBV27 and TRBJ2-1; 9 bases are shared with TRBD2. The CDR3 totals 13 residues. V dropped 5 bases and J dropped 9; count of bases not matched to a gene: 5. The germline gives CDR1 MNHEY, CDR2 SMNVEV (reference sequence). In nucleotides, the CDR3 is TGTGCCAGCAGTCCAAAACTAGCGGGTGAGCAGTTCTTC. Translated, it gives CASSPKLAGEQFF.

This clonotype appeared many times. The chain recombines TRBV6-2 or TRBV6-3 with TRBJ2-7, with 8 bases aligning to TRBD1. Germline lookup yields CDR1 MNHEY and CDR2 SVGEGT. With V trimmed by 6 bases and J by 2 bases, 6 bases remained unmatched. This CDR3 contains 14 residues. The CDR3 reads CASSYGQGPYEQYF. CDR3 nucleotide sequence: TGTGCCAGCAGCTACGGACAGGGTCCCTACGAGCAGTACTTC.

The CDR3, as DNA: TGTGCCACCAGCAGAGGGAGGCGACAGGGGGCGGACGAGCAGTTCTTC. Residues: CATSRGRRQGADEQFF. The rearrangement uses TRBV15 and TRBJ2-1; 10 nucleotides agree with TRBD1. V gave up 1 base and J gave up 10 bases; unmatched junction bases: 10. The CDR3 spans 16 residues. Per germline, CDR1 LNHNV and CDR2 YYDKDF (reference sequence). Full variable domain (remainder filled in from reference TRBV15 and TRBJ2-1): DAMVIQNPRYQVTQFGKPVTLSCSQTLNHNVMYWYQQKSSQAPKLLFHYYDKDFNNEADTPDNFQSRRPNTSFCFLDIRSPGLGDTAMYLCATSRGRRQGADEQFFGPGTRLTVL.

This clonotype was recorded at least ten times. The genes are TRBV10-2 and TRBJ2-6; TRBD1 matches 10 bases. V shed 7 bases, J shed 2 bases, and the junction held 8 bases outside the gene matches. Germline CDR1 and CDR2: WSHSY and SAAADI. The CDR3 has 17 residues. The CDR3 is CASIGDRGIAGANVLTF. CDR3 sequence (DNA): TGCGCCAGCATAGGGGACAGGGGTATAGCTGGGGCCAACGTCCTGACTTTC.

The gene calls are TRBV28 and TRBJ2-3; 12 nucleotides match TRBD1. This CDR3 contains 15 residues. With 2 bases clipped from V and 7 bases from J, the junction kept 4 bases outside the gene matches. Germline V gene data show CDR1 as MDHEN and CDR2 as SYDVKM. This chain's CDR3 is CASSLGTGGLNTQYF. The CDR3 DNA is TGTGCCAGCAGTTTAGGGACAGGGGGCTTAAATACGCAGTATTTT. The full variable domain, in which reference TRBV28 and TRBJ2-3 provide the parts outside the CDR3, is DVKVTQSSRYLVKRTGEKVFLECVQDMDHENMFWYRQDPGLGLRLIYFSYDVKMKEKGDIPEGYSVSREKKERFSLILESASTNQTSMYLCASSLGTGGLNTQYFGPGTRLTVL.

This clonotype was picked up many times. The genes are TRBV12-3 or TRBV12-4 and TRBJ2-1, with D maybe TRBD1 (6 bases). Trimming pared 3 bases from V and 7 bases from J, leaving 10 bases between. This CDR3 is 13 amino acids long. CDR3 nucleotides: TGTGCCAGCAGTTTCAGGGGTGGGAATGAGCAGTTCTTC. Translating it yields CASSFRGGNEQFF.

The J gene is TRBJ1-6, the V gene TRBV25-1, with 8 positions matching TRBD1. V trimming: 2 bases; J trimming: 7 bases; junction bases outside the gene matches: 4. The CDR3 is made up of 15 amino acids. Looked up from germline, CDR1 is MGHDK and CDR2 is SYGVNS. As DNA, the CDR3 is TGTGCCAGCAGTGAACAGGGGGCCTGGAATTCACCCCTCCACTTT. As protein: CASSEQGAWNSPLHF.

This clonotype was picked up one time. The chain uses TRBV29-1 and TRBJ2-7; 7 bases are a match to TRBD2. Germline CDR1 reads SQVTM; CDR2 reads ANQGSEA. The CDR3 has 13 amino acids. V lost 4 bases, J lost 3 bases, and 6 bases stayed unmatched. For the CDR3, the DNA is TGCAGCGTTGGGGCTAGCGGAGTCTACGAGCAGTACTTC. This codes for CSVGASGVYEQYF.

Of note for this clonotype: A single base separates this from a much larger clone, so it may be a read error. The CDR3 here is CASRFTGLAGSGNERYF. The CDR3 region has the DNA TGTGCCAGCAGATTCACGGGACTAGCGGGATCGGGCAATGAGCGGTACTTC. The J gene is TRBJ2-5, the V gene TRBV12-3 or TRBV12-4; 13 bases map to TRBD2. The CDR3 extends over 17 amino acids. V lost 6 bases and J lost 13; bases outside the gene matches: 20.

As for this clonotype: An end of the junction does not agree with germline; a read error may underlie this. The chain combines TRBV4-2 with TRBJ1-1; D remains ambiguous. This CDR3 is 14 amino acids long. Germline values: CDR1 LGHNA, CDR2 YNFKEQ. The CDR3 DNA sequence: TGTGCCGGCAGCCAACAGAGGGTTAACACTGAAGCTTTCTTT. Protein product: CAGSQQRVNTEAFF.

CDR3 coding DNA: TGTGCCAGCAGAACAGGGCCTGATAGCAATCAGCCCCAGCATTTT. Protein sequence: CASRTGPDSNQPQHF. The chain joins TRBV27 to TRBJ1-5; TRBD1 might be the D (6 bases). Germline-derived CDR1 and CDR2 are MNHEY and SMNVEV (reference sequence). With 6 bases removed from V and 0 bases from J, the gap between germline ends came to 12 bases. This CDR3 is 15 amino acids long.

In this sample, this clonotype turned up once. CDR3 sequence: CASSWAGGLQEWSYNEQFF. The CDR3 region has the DNA TGTGCCAGCAGCTGGGCAGGGGGCCTACAGGAATGGTCCTACAATGAGCAGTTCTTC. V gene TRBV7-9 combines with J gene TRBJ2-1, with 8 nucleotides matching TRBD1. J gave up 1 base and V 4 bases, and 15 bases lay outside the gene matches. The CDR3 sequence is 19 residues long. The V gene's germline CDR1 is SEHNR and CDR2 FQNEAQ (reference sequence). Drawing the rest from reference TRBV7-9 and TRBJ2-1, the complete variable domain is DTGVSQNPRHKITKRGQNVTFRCDPISEHNRLYWYRQTLGQGPEFLTYFQNEAQLEKSRLLSDRFSAERPKGSFSTLEIQRTEQGDSAMYLCASSWAGGLQEWSYNEQFFGPGTRLTVL.

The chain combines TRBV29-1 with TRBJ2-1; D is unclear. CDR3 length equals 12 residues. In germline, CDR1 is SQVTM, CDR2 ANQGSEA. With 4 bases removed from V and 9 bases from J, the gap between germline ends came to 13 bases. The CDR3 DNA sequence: TGCAGCGTTGTTTCGCCCCGCGGTGAGCAGTTCTTC. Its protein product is CSVVSPRGEQFF.

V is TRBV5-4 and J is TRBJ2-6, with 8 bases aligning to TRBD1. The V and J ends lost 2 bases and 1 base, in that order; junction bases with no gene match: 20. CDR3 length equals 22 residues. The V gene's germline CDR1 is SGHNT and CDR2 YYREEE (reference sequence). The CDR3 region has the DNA TGTGCCAGCAGCTTCCTCATTAGGACAGGGCCTAATGCCCAATCTGGGGCCAACGTCCTGACTTTC. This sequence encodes CASSFLIRTGPNAQSGANVLTF.

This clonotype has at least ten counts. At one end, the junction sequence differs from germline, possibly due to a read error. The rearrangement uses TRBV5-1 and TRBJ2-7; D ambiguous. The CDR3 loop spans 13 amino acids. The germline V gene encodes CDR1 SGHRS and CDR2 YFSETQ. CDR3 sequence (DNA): TGTGCCAGCAGTTTATCCCCCTCCTACGAGCAGTACTTC. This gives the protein CASSLSPSYEQYF.

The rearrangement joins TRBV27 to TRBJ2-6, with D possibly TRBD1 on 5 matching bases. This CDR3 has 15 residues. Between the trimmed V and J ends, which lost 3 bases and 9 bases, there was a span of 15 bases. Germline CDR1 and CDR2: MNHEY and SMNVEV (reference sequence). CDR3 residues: CASSLTDPRGNVLTF. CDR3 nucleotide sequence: TGTGCCAGCAGTTTGACAGACCCCCGAGGCAACGTCCTGACTTTC.

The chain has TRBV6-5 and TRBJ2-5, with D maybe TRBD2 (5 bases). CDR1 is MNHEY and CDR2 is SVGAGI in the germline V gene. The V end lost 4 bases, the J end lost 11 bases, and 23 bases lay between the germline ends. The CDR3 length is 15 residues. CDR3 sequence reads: CASSSRSWPGNEQYF. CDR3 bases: TGTGCCAGCAGTTCTCGTAGTTGGCCGGGGAATGAGCAGTACTTC.